What follows are 26 T cell receptor beta chains derived from one specimen sequenced in a study of blood T cell repertoires in COVID-19. The method was immunoSEQ multiplex PCR; TCRdb's version includes in-frame clones alone and lacks a portion of them. This table holds roughly 87,000 clones, 70% to 85% found once. Sequencing input: peripheral blood. All receptors come from a woman aged 80 or over with COVID-19, enrolled during active disease.

The chain recombines TRBV5-1 with TRBJ2-7; D gene ambiguous. Germline V gene data show CDR1 as SGHRS and CDR2 as YFSETQ. The CDR3 contains 11 residues. V lost 3 bases and J 4 bases, leaving 5 bases between the germline ends. CDR3 region: CASSSNYEQYF. As DNA, the CDR3 is TGCGCCAGCAGCTCTAATTACGAGCAGTACTTC.

This clone was seen a few times. The chain joins TRBV7-8 to TRBJ1-2; D is possibly TRBD1 (5 bases). The CDR3 sequence is 14 residues long. V lost 4 bases, J lost 5 bases, and 14 bases lay in between. Germline CDR1 reads SGHVS; CDR2 reads FQNEAQ. CDR3 nucleotide sequence: TGTGCCAGCAGCTCTACTTTGGGACTATATGGCTACACCTTC. Translated, it gives CASSSTLGLYGYTF.

There are a few counts of this clone. The chain has TRBV7-8 and TRBJ1-6; TRBD1 is a possible D gene (5 bases). Trimming pared 5 bases from V and 8 bases from J, leaving 16 bases between. Germline loops: CDR1 SGHVS, CDR2 FQNEAQ. This CDR3 region has 15 residues. The CDR3 spells CASSAPGREDSPLHF. CDR3 coding DNA: TGTGCCAGCAGCGCCCCGGGCAGGGAGGATTCACCCCTCCACTTT. The full variable domain, rest sourced from reference TRBV7-8 and TRBJ1-6, is GAGVSQSPRYKVAKRGQDVALRCDPISGHVSLFWYQQALGQGPEFLTYFQNEAQLDKSGLPSDRFFAERPEGSVSTLKIQRTQQEDSAVYLCASSAPGREDSPLHFGNGTRLTVT.

This sequence joins TRBV10-2 and TRBJ2-3, with TRBD2 matching over 13 bases. Germline V gives CDR1 WSHSY, CDR2 SAAADI. The CDR3 covers 14 residues. Trimming removed 8 bases from V and 3 bases from J; junction bases left unmatched: 2. CDR3 DNA: TGCGCCAGCTCGGGACTAGCGGGAACAGATACGCAGTATTTT. Translated, it gives CASSGLAGTDTQYF.

Only a few counts were recorded for this clone. The V call is TRBV10-3, the J call TRBJ1-1; D possibly corresponds to TRBD1 (6 bases). The CDR3 sequence is 15 residues long. Trimming shortened V by 4 bases and J by 0 bases, and 12 bases separated the two germline ends. Germline-derived CDR1 and CDR2 are ENHRY and SYGVKD. CDR3 in DNA: TGTGCCATCAGTGGAAACAGGGCACTGAACACTGAAGCTTTCTTT. This sequence encodes CAISGNRALNTEAFF.

Written as DNA, the CDR3 is TGTGCCAGTAGTCAAACAGGGGGGACTGAAGCTTTCTTT. Its protein product is CASSQTGGTEAFF. The rearrangement links TRBV19 to TRBJ1-1; TRBD1 aligns across 8 bases. The trim removed 5 bases at V and 5 bases at J, leaving 4 bases unmatched. Per the germline V gene, CDR1 is LNHDA and CDR2 is SQIVND (reference sequence). The CDR3 has 13 residues. Looking up the rest from reference TRBV19 and TRBJ1-1 gives the full variable domain: DGGITQSPKYLFRKEGQNVTLSCEQNLNHDAMYWYRQDPGQGLRLIYYSQIVNDFQKGDIAEGYSVSREKKESFPLTVTSAQKNPTAFYLCASSQTGGTEAFFGQGTRLTVV.

The chain joins TRBV10-3 to TRBJ1-2; 7 nucleotides match TRBD1. This CDR3 is built from 14 residues. CDR1 and CDR2 from the germline V gene are ENHRY and SYGVKD. The V segment lost 5 bases and the J segment 4 bases; nucleotides outside the gene matches: 7. The CDR3 DNA is TGTGCCATCAGTCCCTTTACAGGGGCCTATGGCTACACCTTC. Protein sequence: CAISPFTGAYGYTF.

V is TRBV18 and J is TRBJ2-2; 11 bases fit TRBD2. Germline CDR1 reads KGHSH; CDR2 reads LQKENI. Trimming removed 3 bases from V and 3 bases from J; junction bases left unmatched: 0. The CDR3 runs 15 residues. The CDR3 here is CASSPTSGDTGELFF. The CDR3 DNA reads TGTGCCAGCTCACCGACTAGCGGGGACACCGGGGAGCTGTTTTTT.

The rearrangement links TRBV10-3 to TRBJ1-2; 8 bases fit TRBD1. Per the germline V gene, CDR1 is ENHRY and CDR2 is SYGVKD. The V gene end was trimmed by 0 bases and the J gene end by 0 bases; junction bases not matched to a gene: 9. The CDR3 totals 18 residues. CDR3 amino acids: CAISESLTGVLTNYGYTF. The DNA of the CDR3 is TGTGCCATCAGTGAGTCTTTGACAGGGGTCTTAACTAACTATGGCTACACCTTC.

V gene TRBV15 combines with J gene TRBJ1-3; no definite D call. The CDR3 loop spans 16 amino acids. V was cut by 0 bases and J by 4 bases, with 13 bases left in between. Looked up from germline, CDR1 is LNHNV and CDR2 is YYDKDF (reference sequence). As DNA, the CDR3 is TGTGCCACCAGCAGAGATCGGGGTGGCGTCGGAAACACCATATATTTT. The encoded protein is CATSRDRGGVGNTIYF.

This chain joins TRBV18 and TRBJ2-1; the D gene is possibly TRBD1 (5 bases). Deletions cut 0 bases from V and 2 bases from J, with 11 bases between. The germline gives CDR1 KGHSH, CDR2 LQKENI. The CDR3 is 16 amino acids. CDR3 bases: TGTGCCAGCTCACCACCGAGAACAGGCCCCTACAATGAGCAGTTCTTC. This gives the protein CASSPPRTGPYNEQFF.

This chain uses TRBV10-1 with TRBJ2-1, with 10 nucleotides matching TRBD2. V lost 6 bases and J lost 6; bases outside the gene matches: 11. CDR1 and CDR2 from the germline V gene are WNHNN and SYGVQD (reference sequence). This CDR3 is 16 amino acids long. The DNA for the CDR3 is TGCGCCAGCAGGACTTCTAGCGGGGGCGTGAGCAATGAGCAGTTCTTC. Its translation: CASRTSSGGVSNEQFF.

V and J are TRBV14 and TRBJ2-5; possible D gene TRBD2, 5 bases. The germline V and J ends were trimmed by 3 bases and 7 bases, with 9 bases remaining between them. CDR1 SGHDN and CDR2 FVKESK come from the germline V gene. The CDR3 loop spans 12 amino acids. The CDR3 here is CASSQTIATQYF. As DNA, the CDR3 is TGTGCCAGCAGCCAGACTATAGCGACCCAGTACTTC. The whole variable domain, filled in from reference TRBV14 and TRBJ2-5, reads EAGVTQFPSHSVIEKGQTVTLRCDPISGHDNLYWYRRVMGKEIKFLLHFVKESKQDESGMPNNRFLAERTGGTYSTLKVQPAELEDSGVYFCASSQTIATQYFGPGTRLLVL.

This clone was seen once. This chain uses TRBV24-1 with TRBJ1-5, with 10 bases that match TRBD1. V trimming: 3 bases; J trimming: 7 bases; junction bases outside the gene matches: 8. The CDR3 length is 16 residues. Germline V gives CDR1 KGHDR, CDR2 SFDVKD. The chain's CDR3 is CATSDDGTGVRQPQHF. DNA of the CDR3: TGTGCCACCAGTGATGACGGGACAGGGGTCCGCCAGCCCCAGCATTTT.

The chain uses TRBV27 and TRBJ2-5; D might be TRBD1 (5 bases). CDR1 MNHEY and CDR2 SMNVEV come from the germline V gene (reference sequence). Trimming shortened V by 0 bases and J by 2 bases, and 10 bases separated the two germline ends. CDR3 size: 15 residues. As DNA, the CDR3 is TGTGCCAGCAGTTTATCTCGACAGTCGCAAGAGACCCAGTACTTC. Translating it yields CASSLSRQSQETQYF.

The J gene is TRBJ1-5, the V gene TRBV28; 10 bases line up with TRBD1. The CDR3 runs 15 residues. Germline V gene lookup returns CDR1 MDHEN and CDR2 SYDVKM. Trimming cost V 2 bases and J 7 bases; bases outside gene matches: 5. The CDR3 region has the DNA TGTGCCAGCAGTTTAATCGGGACAGGGGTACAGCCCCAGCATTTT. This sequence encodes CASSLIGTGVQPQHF.

V usage is TRBV5-1 and J usage is TRBJ2-6; 8 bases are shared with TRBD1. The CDR3 loop spans 16 amino acids. V shed 3 bases and J 4 bases; nucleotides not matched to a gene: 6. CDR1 is SGHRS, CDR2 YFSETQ, per germline. CDR3 nucleotides: TGCGCCAGCAGCTCCGGACAGGGTGCCGGGGCCAACGTCCTGACTTTC. It is translated as CASSSGQGAGANVLTF.

V and J are TRBV6-6 and TRBJ2-1; 13 bases map to TRBD2. CDR1 is MNHNY, CDR2 SVGAGI, per germline (reference sequence). The length of the CDR3 is 15 residues. The ends lost 5 bases at V and 9 bases at J; junction bases unmatched: 7. The CDR3 coding sequence is TGTGCCAGCAGTGCACTAGCGGGGGGGCTCACTGAGCAGTTCTTC. It encodes CASSALAGGLTEQFF.

The rearrangement uses TRBV7-3 and TRBJ2-1; 11 bases match TRBD2. Germline CDR1 SGHTA, CDR2 FQGTGA. Unmatched junction bases numbered 3, after V lost 4 bases and J lost 4 bases. The CDR3 has 15 residues. Written as DNA, the CDR3 is TGTGCCAGCAGCTCGGGACTAGCGGAGTACAATGAGCAGTTCTTC. Its translation: CASSSGLAEYNEQFF.

The chain uses TRBV2 and TRBJ1-5; D is possibly TRBD1 (5 bases). CDR3 length equals 14 residues. V was trimmed by 2 bases and J by 6 bases, leaving 11 bases between them. Germline lookup yields CDR1 SNHLY and CDR2 FYNNEI. CDR3 in amino acids: CASSELRGAQPQHF. The CDR3 DNA reads TGTGCCAGCAGTGAATTAAGGGGTGCTCAGCCCCAGCATTTT.

The V and J genes are TRBV6-2 or TRBV6-3 and TRBJ1-4, with D hard to call. Germline V lookup: CDR1 MNHEY, CDR2 SVGEGT. This CDR3 is built from 13 residues. Trimming took 2 bases from V and 2 from J, leaving 3 bases between them. CDR3 region: CASSYLTNEKLFF. The CDR3 nucleotides read TGTGCCAGCAGTTACCTTACTAATGAAAAACTGTTTTTT.

V gene TRBV30 combines with J gene TRBJ2-5, with a possible D match to TRBD1 (6 bases). There are 12 residues in the CDR3. The V end was cut by 4 bases, the J end by 8 bases, with 14 bases between. Germline CDR1 reads GTSNPN; CDR2 reads SVGIG (reference sequence). The CDR3: CAWTLSRGTQYF. DNA for the CDR3: TGTGCCTGGACCCTGAGCAGGGGAACCCAGTACTTC. The full variable domain, its missing parts supplied by reference TRBV30 and TRBJ2-5, is SQTIHQWPATLVQPVGSPLSLECTVEGTSNPNLYWYRQAAGRGLQLLFYSVGIGQISSEVPQNLSASRPQDRQFILSSKKLLLSDSGFYLCAWTLSRGTQYFGPGTRLLVL.

The chain uses TRBV27 and TRBJ2-5; 11 nucleotides line up with TRBD2. The V segment lost 3 bases and the J segment 7 bases; nucleotides outside the gene matches: 10. This CDR3 region has 16 residues. Per the germline V gene, CDR1 is MNHEY and CDR2 is SMNVEV (reference sequence). CDR3 amino acids: CASSFGSGRASGTQYF. DNA for the CDR3: TGTGCCAGCAGTTTTGGTAGCGGGAGGGCCTCAGGGACCCAGTACTTC.

This chain uses TRBV18 with TRBJ2-5; maybe TRBD2 (6 bases). Trimming removed 0 bases from V and 0 bases from J, with 11 bases in between. The length of the CDR3 is 16 residues. Germline CDR1 KGHSH, CDR2 LQKENI. Here the CDR3 DNA reads TGTGCCAGCTCACCACCCGGGGCGGGGTACCAAGAGACCCAGTACTTC. It translates to CASSPPGAGYQETQYF.

The CDR3 DNA reads as TGTGCCAGCGCCCTCGGCTATGGCTACACCTTC. This translates into CASALGYGYTF. This rearrangement joins TRBV2 to TRBJ1-2, with D hard to call. Germline V gene lookup returns CDR1 SNHLY and CDR2 FYNNEI. V was cut by 8 bases and J by 4 bases, with 8 bases left in between. The CDR3 spans 11 residues.

The chain carries TRBV7-9 and TRBJ1-5, with TRBD1 as a possible D gene (5 bases). Between the trimmed V and J ends, which lost 0 bases and 0 bases, there was a span of 6 bases. This CDR3 contains 15 residues. Germline V lookup: CDR1 SEHNR, CDR2 FQNEAQ (reference sequence). CDR3 in amino acids: CASSLAGDSNQPQHF. CDR3 sequence (DNA): TGTGCCAGCAGCTTAGCAGGGGATAGCAATCAGCCCCAGCATTTT. Variable domain in full (rest from reference TRBV7-9 and TRBJ1-5): DTGVSQNPRHKITKRGQNVTFRCDPISEHNRLYWYRQTLGQGPEFLTYFQNEAQLEKSRLLSDRFSAERPKGSFSTLEIQRTEQGDSAMYLCASSLAGDSNQPQHFGDGTRLSIL.